The 28 T cell receptor beta chains presented below share a single source sample, sequenced in a study of CD8 T cells in ankylosing spondylitis. TCRdb processed the 5' RACE reads anew with MiXCR; each CDR3 protein has one entry. The sample lists around 230,000 distinct CDR3 sequences; 8.2% were seen once. Sequencing used blood, either unsorted or a sorted T cell fraction (not recorded which). Every receptor here comes from a female donor with ankylosing spondylitis or in good health (not recorded which).

CDR3 sequence: CASSEATSGVTGELFF. The CDR3 DNA follows: TGTGCCAGCAGTGAAGCTACTAGCGGGGTCACCGGGGAGCTGTTTTTT. The chain recombines TRBV25-1 with TRBJ2-2; 10 bases line up with TRBD2. The CDR3 length is 16 residues. In germline, CDR1 is MGHDK, CDR2 SYGVNS. The V gene end was trimmed by 2 bases and the J gene end by 4 bases; junction bases not matched to a gene: 4.

J is TRBJ2-1 and V is TRBV5-2; TRBD1, the D gene given by the table, was not confirmed from the DNA. TRBV5-2 is designated a pseudogene. This CDR3 comprises 15 residues. CDR3 nucleotides: TGTGCCAGGGGCCCCGGGCTCCCCCGCTACAATGAGCAGTTCTTC. It yields the protein CARGPGLPRYNEQFF.

In this sample, this clonotype turned up many times. The chain is built from TRBV9 and TRBJ2-3, with D hard to call. V was shortened by 6 bases and J by 5 bases, with 13 bases between the two germline ends. The CDR3 loop spans 13 amino acids. Germline assignment: CDR1 SGDLS and CDR2 YYNGEE. CDR3: CASTKDDGDTQYF. DNA of the CDR3: TGTGCCAGCACCAAGGATGATGGAGATACGCAGTATTTT.

This clonotype was detected ten times or more. The chain links TRBV12-3 or TRBV12-4 to TRBJ1-2, with TRBD1 matching over 7 bases. The CDR3 contains 13 residues. Trimming took 7 bases from V and 7 from J; bases not matched to a gene: 9. In nucleotides, the CDR3 is TGTGCCAGCACCCGCGACAGGGCTGTTGGCTACACCTTC. Residues: CASTRDRAVGYTF.

The chain carries TRBV13 and TRBJ2-2, with a possible D match to TRBD2 (6 bases). CDR1 is PRHDT, CDR2 FYEKMQ, per germline (reference sequence). Trimming shortened V by 6 bases and J by 4 bases, and 12 bases separated the two germline ends. This CDR3 region has 14 residues. DNA of the CDR3: TGTGCCAGCAGTACGGGACTCACCACCGGGGAGCTGTTTTTT. Encoded protein: CASSTGLTTGELFF.

This clonotype has a count of ten or more. The chain uses TRBV3-1 and TRBJ2-6; D unresolved. The CDR3 length is 17 residues. Germline V CDR1 and CDR2: LGHDT, YNNKEL (reference sequence). V was pared by 2 bases and J by 3 bases, with 14 bases between. CDR3 residues: CASSQRRLRYGANVLTF. CDR3 nucleotide sequence: TGTGCCAGCAGCCAACGGCGCCTTAGGTATGGGGCCAACGTCCTGACTTTC. Combining the CDR3 with reference TRBV3-1 and TRBJ2-6 gives the whole variable domain DTAVSQTPKYLVTQMGNDKSIKCEQNLGHDTMYWYKQDSKKFLKIMFSYNNKELIINETVPNRFSPKSPDKAHLNLHINSLELGDSAVYFCASSQRRLRYGANVLTFGAGSRLTVL.

The sample holds many counts of this clonotype. The chain recombines TRBV20-1 with TRBJ2-3, with 10 bases identical to TRBD2. Germline V gene lookup returns CDR1 DFQATT and CDR2 SNEGSKA (reference sequence). CDR3 length: 18 amino acids. V shed 4 bases, J shed 5 bases, and the junction held 18 bases outside the gene matches. CDR3 DNA sequence: TGCAGTGCTACGTCACTAGCGGGGTCAGGGAACGCACAAGATACGCAGTATTTT. This codes for CSATSLAGSGNAQDTQYF.

This clonotype was counted a few times. The rearrangement joins TRBV20-1 to TRBJ2-7, with 8 bases lining up with TRBD1. The CDR3 covers 17 residues. Germline CDR1 reads DFQATT; CDR2 reads SNEGSKA (reference sequence). The V and J ends lost 1 base and 4 bases, in that order; junction bases with no gene match: 15. CDR3 amino acids: CSARAYEFGQGSYEQYF. The CDR3 bases are TGCAGTGCTAGAGCCTATGAGTTCGGACAGGGTTCGTACGAGCAGTACTTC.

This clonotype was found many times. The chain links TRBV10-2 to TRBJ2-2; the match to TRBD2 covers 12 bases. Trimming cost V 8 bases and J 2 bases; bases outside gene matches: 12. The germline V gene has CDR1 WSHSY and CDR2 SAAADI. The CDR3 has 18 residues. The chain's CDR3 is CASRRTRTSGINTGELFF. CDR3 DNA sequence: TGCGCCAGCCGCCGAACCCGGACTAGCGGGATTAACACCGGGGAGCTGTTTTTT.

This chain links TRBV27 with TRBJ1-1; 8 bases match TRBD1. Trimming at V came to 5 bases and at J to 4 bases, leaving 9 bases not matched to a gene. This CDR3 comprises 15 residues. Germline values: CDR1 MNHEY, CDR2 SMNVEV (reference sequence). CDR3 sequence reads: CASSPYNRGATEAFF. The DNA of the CDR3 is TGTGCCAGCAGTCCCTATAACAGGGGGGCCACTGAAGCTTTCTTT.

This clonotype has at least ten counts. This sequence joins TRBV12-3 or TRBV12-4 and TRBJ1-5; 7 bases align to TRBD1. This CDR3 comprises 17 residues. Losses at the gene ends were 1 base for V and 3 bases for J; bases not matched to a gene: 9. The CDR3 sequence: CASSLVQGGPPNQPQHF. The CDR3 nucleotides are TGTGCCAGCAGTTTAGTCCAAGGGGGCCCTCCCAATCAGCCCCAGCATTTT.

About this clonotype: A much larger clone differs by one base, so this may be a read error. The chain joins TRBV6-5 to TRBJ2-7; 8 nucleotides line up with TRBD2. This CDR3 has 18 residues. From germline, CDR1 is MNHEY and CDR2 SVGAGI. The CDR3 here is CACSYQRASGGVSYEQYF. The CDR3 DNA reads as TGTGCCTGCAGTTACCAGCGAGCCTCGGGAGGGGTTTCCTACGAGCAGTACTTC.

In its sample, this clonotype was seen many times. The chain combines TRBV5-4 with TRBJ2-1; the D gene could be TRBD1 or TRBD2 (5 bases each). This CDR3 comprises 13 residues. Germline V gene data show CDR1 as SGHNT and CDR2 as YYREEE (reference sequence). Trimming left V 3 bases short and J 10 bases short, with 14 bases between. The chain's CDR3 is CASSSLGGAEQFF. DNA of the CDR3: TGTGCCAGCAGCTCCCTTGGGGGAGCCGAGCAGTTCTTC.

This clonotype came up many times. This rearrangement joins TRBV10-3 to TRBJ2-7; TRBD2 matches 10 bases. The germline gives CDR1 ENHRY, CDR2 SYGVKD. The V gene end was trimmed by 4 bases and the J gene end by 4 bases; junction bases not matched to a gene: 7. The CDR3 has 15 amino acids. DNA of the CDR3: TGTGCCATCAGTGGGGGGGGACTAGCGTTATACGAGCAGTACTTC. Translating it yields CAISGGGLALYEQYF.

The chain has TRBV19 and TRBJ2-6, with a tentative D call TRBD2 (6 bases). The V end was cut by 5 bases, the J end by 1 base, with 9 bases between. This CDR3 is built from 15 residues. The germline V gene encodes CDR1 LNHDA and CDR2 SQIVND (reference sequence). The CDR3 loop is CASSGGVSGANVLTF. The CDR3 DNA sequence: TGTGCCAGTAGTGGAGGGGTATCTGGGGCCAACGTCCTGACTTTC.

This clonotype was counted many times. J is TRBJ2-7 and V is TRBV2; no definite D call. Trimming took 4 bases from V and 3 from J, leaving 13 bases between them. Germline lookup yields CDR1 SNHLY and CDR2 FYNNEI. CDR3 length equals 14 residues. This CDR3 reads CASSGPLRVYEQYF. CDR3 nucleotide sequence: TGTGCCAGCAGTGGCCCTCTGCGCGTCTACGAGCAGTACTTC.

The table lists this clonotype with many counts. V usage is TRBV10-3 and J usage is TRBJ2-1, with 9 bases lining up with TRBD1. V lost 2 bases, J lost 3 bases, and 5 bases stayed unmatched. The germline V gene encodes CDR1 ENHRY and CDR2 SYGVKD. The CDR3 extends over 16 amino acids. In DNA, the CDR3 is TGTGCCATCAGTGAGACCGGGACAGGGCGCTACAATGAGCAGTTCTTC. Amino acids: CAISETGTGRYNEQFF.

This clonotype was seen a few times. The rearrangement links TRBV4-1 to TRBJ2-3; TRBD2 matches 10 bases. The CDR3 loop spans 19 amino acids. The V segment lost 1 base and the J segment 5 bases; nucleotides outside the gene matches: 15. Germline V lookup: CDR1 MGHRA, CDR2 YSYEKL. CDR3 region: CASSQAQGGLAGVGDTQYF. CDR3 nucleotide sequence: TGCGCCAGCAGCCAAGCCCAGGGTGGGCTAGCGGGAGTAGGAGATACGCAGTATTTT.

Many counts were recorded for this clonotype. This chain links TRBV5-5 with TRBJ1-1; the match to TRBD1 covers 7 bases. J gave up 0 bases and V 4 bases, and 6 bases lay outside the gene matches. The CDR3 runs 15 residues. The V gene's germline CDR1 is SGHKS and CDR2 YYEKEE (reference sequence). The chain's CDR3 is CASSALGQVNTEAFF. Here the CDR3 DNA reads TGTGCCAGCAGCGCCCTTGGACAGGTGAACACTGAAGCTTTCTTT.

This clonotype came up many times. The rearrangement links TRBV20-1 to TRBJ2-1; 15 nucleotides line up with TRBD2. V trimming: 4 bases; J trimming: 5 bases; junction bases outside the gene matches: 9. Looked up from germline, CDR1 is DFQATT and CDR2 is SNEGSKA (reference sequence). The CDR3 runs 17 residues. CDR3 region: CSAKNPGLAGGHNEQFF. CDR3 nucleotides: TGCAGTGCTAAGAACCCGGGACTAGCGGGAGGCCACAATGAGCAGTTCTTC.

This clonotype was observed at least ten times. V and J are TRBV19 and TRBJ2-7, with 10 positions matching TRBD2. The CDR3 is made up of 13 amino acids. In germline, CDR1 is LNHDA, CDR2 SQIVND (reference sequence). Trimming at V came to 5 bases and at J to 4 bases, leaving 2 bases not matched to a gene. The CDR3 region is CASSYSGRYEQYF. The CDR3 bases are TGTGCCAGTAGTTATAGCGGGAGGTACGAGCAGTACTTC.

This clonotype was seen at least ten times. The V gene is TRBV6-5, the J gene TRBJ2-1, with D possibly TRBD2 on 5 matching bases. Germline values: CDR1 MNHEY, CDR2 SVGAGI. With 0 bases removed from V and 7 bases from J, the gap between germline ends came to 10 bases. The CDR3 contains 14 residues. The CDR3 loop is CASSYSGLSNEQFF. The DNA of the CDR3 is TGTGCCAGCAGTTACTCCGGACTCTCTAATGAGCAGTTCTTC.

This clonotype was observed at least ten times. This chain joins TRBV4-3 and TRBJ1-3; D not certain. The CDR3 is made up of 16 amino acids. The V gene's germline CDR1 is LGHNA and CDR2 YSLEER. V gave up 0 bases and J gave up 2 bases, with 11 bases separating them. Here the CDR3 reads CASSQDEKAAGNTIYF. CDR3 nucleotide sequence: TGCGCCAGCAGCCAAGACGAAAAAGCCGCTGGAAACACCATATATTTT.

The chain combines TRBV7-2 with TRBJ2-7, with 7 bases aligning to TRBD1. CDR3 length: 15 amino acids. V trimming: 5 bases; J trimming: 0 bases; junction bases outside the gene matches: 7. Germline V gene lookup returns CDR1 SGHTA and CDR2 FQGNSA. CDR3 nucleotide sequence: TGTGCCAGCAGCGGGCGGACAGGAAGCTCCTACGAGCAGTACTTC. Amino acids: CASSGRTGSSYEQYF.

This clonotype came up a few times. The chain carries TRBV5-1 and TRBJ1-6; 8 bases agree with TRBD1. J lost 7 bases, V lost 3 bases, and 9 bases had no gene match. This CDR3 contains 16 residues. The V gene's germline CDR1 is SGHRS and CDR2 YFSETQ. The CDR3 nucleotides read TGCGCCAGCAGCTCCGGACAGGGCGTCTCCAATTCACCCCTCCACTTT. Translated, it gives CASSSGQGVSNSPLHF.

This clonotype was found many times. The chain is built from TRBV10-3 and TRBJ1-1; 8 nucleotides align to TRBD1. The CDR3 sequence is 12 residues long. Germline CDR1 reads ENHRY; CDR2 reads SYGVKD. Trimming cost V 9 bases and J 4 bases; bases outside gene matches: 4. CDR3 in amino acids: CAIGQGSTEAFF. The CDR3 DNA is TGTGCCATTGGACAGGGCTCCACTGAAGCTTTCTTT.

This clonotype showed up many times. This chain uses TRBV29-1 with TRBJ2-2; TRBD1 is a possible D gene (6 bases). V dropped 4 bases and J dropped 3 bases, with 9 bases sitting between them. This CDR3 region has 13 residues. Germline CDR1 reads SQVTM; CDR2 reads ANQGSEA. This CDR3 is CSVGDTHTGELFF. The CDR3 nucleotides are TGCAGCGTTGGGGACACCCACACCGGGGAGCTGTTTTTT.

This clonotype was observed at least ten times. This sequence joins TRBV5-6 and TRBJ1-6; D remains unclear. This CDR3 is 16 amino acids long. The germline V and J ends were trimmed by 0 bases and 10 bases, with 17 bases remaining between them. Germline lookup yields CDR1 SGHDT and CDR2 YYEEEE. The CDR3 nucleotides read TGTGCCAGCAGCTTGGTCGCGGACGCCTTTGGGTCACCCCTCCACTTT. Its translation is CASSLVADAFGSPLHF.